The rows below give T cell receptor beta chains drawn from one sample of a study of shared clonotypes between healthy human individuals. Produced via immunoSEQ multiplex PCR; TCRdb's table is partial and in-frame only. The sample lists 850,000 to 1,100,000 clones, 60% to 80% occurring once. The material sequenced was memory CD4+ T cells from PBMCs. The source is a man aged 18 to 29 in good health. Some clones in this sample may be carry-over from other donors' samples. The CDR3 runs from the conserved cysteine through the conserved F or W. D genes are given only for firm matches. Clone size is shown for a subset of rows, as once, few, many or a class of expanded clone.

v_call	j_call	d_call	clone_size	cdr3_aa	cdr3_nt
TRBV19	TRBJ1-2	TRBD1	-	CASSINGQGKGYTF	TGTGCCAGTAGTATAAACGGACAGGGGAAGGGCTACACCTTC
TRBV28	TRBJ2-5	-	-	CASQLVGVEGLQETQYF	TGTGCCAGCCAATTAGTCGGGGTTGAGGGGCTGCAAGAGACCCAGTACTTC
TRBV27	TRBJ2-7	-	-	CASKAGHSYEQYF	TGTGCCAGCAAGGCGGGACATTCCTACGAGCAGTACTTC
TRBV2	TRBJ1-5	-	-	CASSDETDFGSNQPQHF	TGTGCCAGCAGTGACGAGACAGACTTCGGCAGCAATCAGCCCCAGCATTTT
TRBV7-2	TRBJ2-3	TRBD2	-	CASSFSLAGPDTQYF	TGTGCCAGCAGCTTCTCTTTAGCGGGACCAGATACGCAGTATTTT
TRBV6-1	TRBJ2-5	TRBD2	once	CASTSSQRGWETQYF	TGTGCCAGCACCTCGAGCCAGCGGGGGTGGGAGACCCAGTACTTC
TRBV5-4	TRBJ1-1	-	-	CASSLSQSGTEAFF	TGTGCCAGCAGCTTGAGCCAGTCTGGAACTGAAGCTTTCTTT
TRBV12-5	TRBJ2-3	-	-	CASLSADTQYF	TGTGCTAGCTTATCGGCAGATACGCAGTATTTT
TRBV19	TRBJ2-7	TRBD2	-	CASSMVAGVYEQYF	TGTGCCAGTAGTATGGTAGCGGGAGTATACGAGCAGTACTTC
TRBV5-1	TRBJ2-3	-	few	CASSLDISTDTQYF	TGCGCCAGCAGCTTGGACATCAGCACAGATACGCAGTATTTT
TRBV2	TRBJ2-7	TRBD2	-	CASRSGASGPYEQYF	TGTGCCAGCAGATCTGGGGCTAGCGGCCCTTACGAGCAGTACTTC
TRBV19	TRBJ1-5	-	-	CASSVVFPTGNQPQHF	TGTGCCAGTAGTGTAGTCTTTCCCACGGGCAATCAGCCCCAGCATTTT
TRBV21-1	TRBJ2-4	-	once	CASSIPGQIPVQYF	TGTGCCAGCAGCATTCCGGGACAGATCCCGGTTCAGTACTTC
TRBV6-1	TRBJ2-7	-	-	CASSEGVGVGPKGQYF	TGTGCCAGCAGTGAAGGTGTGGGAGTCGGCCCCAAGGGGCAGTACTTC
TRBV11-2	TRBJ2-3	-	-	CASSPRGVAAVGDTQYF	TGTGCCAGCAGCCCAAGGGGGGTAGCGGCAGTTGGAGATACGCAGTATTTT
TRBV10-3	TRBJ2-1	-	-	CAISEQGGSYNEQFF	TGTGCCATCAGTGAGCAAGGCGGCTCCTACAATGAGCAGTTCTTC
TRBV18	TRBJ2-5	-	-	CASSPGEETQYF	TGTGCCAGCTCACCAGGGGAAGAGACCCAGTACTTC